This TCR beta chain was profiled in a study of human thymus T cells (dated by TCRdb to 2020 to 2021). About the full investigation: The study used about eight infant thymus samples plus four related peripheral blood samples to characterize TCR alpha and beta repertoires. Donor ages ranged from roughly 7 to 250 days, and the cohort comprised five or six male and a couple of female infants. What the work shows at the level of the full study, not this receptor alone: On average, thymus samples gave 750,000 to 950,000 unique TCRB clonotypes, whereas blood samples gave approximately 84,000. Usage of V and J gene segments appeared to be biased in both the thymic and the peripheral blood repertoires. The related research reported highly overlapping thymic TCR repertoires among unrelated individuals.

Details on this clone: Which antigen it targets is not known. No much larger clone exists at a distance of one base, and base qualities are not known.

Taken from the germline V gene (reference sequence), the CDR1 and CDR2 loops are LNHDA and SQIVND. The V end gives up 4 bases and the J end 9 bases, leaving 10 bases in the junction not matched to a gene. The CDR3 sequence holds 15 residues, the cysteine and phenylalanine included. The sequence is cut down to CDR3 DNA, 45 bases in frame from base 1. The immunoSEQ multiplex PCR assay was used to amplify the TCRB and TCRAD loci from a standardized amount of quality-controlled genomic DNA. The amplicons covered the V(D)J region and were long enough to include the CDR3 and to identify the V and J genes. The commercial immunoSEQ service was used to sequence amplicons on an Illumina platform. The original pipeline was this. Primer bias and sequencing errors were corrected using previously described methods, and TCRAD and TCRB definitions followed the IMGT database. immunoSEQ Analyzer 3.0 and VDJTools were used for repertoire analysis, which covered basic statistics, V/J segment usage, diversity estimates, rarefaction and pairwise overlap. Diversity was estimated with Chao1, ChaoE, Efron-Thisted, Shannon and inverse Simpson indices, and also on datasets down-sampled to the smallest sample. Repertoire overlap was determined by strict matching of CDR3 nucleotide sequence, V gene and J gene, and Jaccard-based multidimensional scaling clustering was applied. TCRdb mirrors the immuneACCESS table, restricted to in-frame sequences. Some clones are absent from its copies; in checked studies, under half trace to an unresolved V gene, and the reason for the others is unknown. The V and J calls and clone size are taken from that table; D and trimming were inferred from the DNA. Within this sample are about 78,000 clones, with roughly 97% of them counted one time only. The ten top clones hold approximately 0.03% of the sample.

Thymus tissue was collected as surgical resects that were removed during corrective cardiac surgery. Donors were immunologically healthy infants undergoing open corrective cardiac surgery for congenital heart defects in Finland. Thymocytes were freed from the tissue by mechanical means and kept at -70 degrees C as pellets of roughly 8.5-31 million cells. Genomic DNA was extracted from frozen cell pellets with a QIAsymphony instrument. Input material: thymus tissue. The rearrangement combines TRBV19 with TRBJ2-1; 9 central bases correspond to TRBD2. This TCR came from a boy younger than two with a congenital heart defect but otherwise immunologically healthy. This receptor carries the CDR3 CASSNSQREVIEQFF. The nucleotide sequence reads TGTGCCAGTAGTAATAGCCAGCGGGAGGTTATTGAGCAGTTCTTC. With the portions outside the CDR3 filled from the reference TRBV19 and TRBJ2-1 genes, the complete variable region becomes DGGITQSPKYLFRKEGQNVTLSCEQNLNHDAMYWYRQDPGQGLRLIYYSQIVNDFQKGDIAEGYSVSREKKESFPLTVTSAQKNPTAFYLCASSNSQREVIEQFFGPGTRLTVL.